Given below is one T cell receptor beta chain in context. Looked up from germline, CDR1 is MNHNY and CDR2 is SVGAGI (reference sequence). V lost 4 bases and J lost 5, with 15 bases in between. This CDR3 is built from 14 residues. The record originates from a study of technical replicates of blood from a few donors. The table came from immunoSEQ multiplex PCR; TCRdb's copy has only in-frame clones and leaves some out. The repertoire holds 50,000 to 55,000 clones, with about 86% as singletons. Sample: PBMCs. The chain links TRBV6-6 to TRBJ2-7; D perhaps matches TRBD2 (5 bases). This TCR came from a human donor in good health. Some clones in this sample may be carry-over from other donors' samples. The CDR3 loop reads CASSSRGGVDEQYF. The CDR3 DNA sequence: TGTGCCAGCAGTTCCCGGGGTGGAGTCGACGAGCAGTACTTC.